This T cell receptor beta chain appears in the sequencing data of a study of T cell responses to AZD1222 COVID-19 vaccine. The study, taken as a whole, reports: Spike-specific TCR depth and breadth grew after two AZD1222 doses. There were mostly white British donors and more females than males, and clonal diversity was possibly underestimated. No repertoire was sampled before or during the peak T cell response, only after it. Unmutated regions of variants are reportedly targeted by nearly half of spike-specific TCRs.

This table comes from immunoSEQ multiplex PCR, and its TCRdb copy is limited to in-frame clones, with some not included. Of about 110,000 clones listed, 87% are singletons. About this clone: What it recognizes is unknown.

Looked up from germline, CDR1 is SGHNT and CDR2 is YENEEA. Trimming pared 5 bases from V and 0 bases from J, leaving 16 bases between. The CDR3 sequence is 17 residues long. This clonotype was obtained from an adult in good health. Sequenced material: peripheral blood, taken on day 0 of AZD1222 vaccination. The chain is built from TRBV11-3 and TRBJ2-2; possibly TRBD1 for D (6 bases). DNA of the CDR3: TGTGCCAGCAGCCCCAGGGGCCTAATCTCGAACACCGGGGAGCTGTTTTTT. Translated, it gives CASSPRGLISNTGELFF.